A single sample gave rise to the 8 T cell receptor beta chains below, sequenced in a study of T cell repertoires in cytomegalovirus infection. These receptors have no identified antigens. TCRdb called the reads again in MiXCR, with one record for every CDR3 protein. This table has 50,000 to 60,000 distinct CDR3 sequences, roughly a fifth appearing once. The sample here was CD8+ T cells from cultured PBMCs, taken from culture after CMV antigen stimulation. These receptors were taken from a human donor in good health (CMV status not recorded). Some clones in this sample may be carry-over from other donors' samples.

The V gene is TRBV30, the J gene TRBJ1-2, with TRBD1 matching over 7 bases. Germline V gives CDR1 GTSNPN, CDR2 SVGIG (reference sequence). This CDR3 is built from 12 residues. Trimming took 0 bases from V and 8 from J; bases not matched to a gene: 3. The CDR3 DNA reads as TGTGCCTGGAGTGTTTACAGGGGCGGCTACACCTTC. Protein: CAWSVYRGGYTF.

This clonotype was detected ten times or more. The chain combines TRBV7-9 with TRBJ2-1, with D hard to call. Germline V gene lookup returns CDR1 SEHNR and CDR2 FQNEAQ (reference sequence). Trimming left V 5 bases short and J 5 bases short, with 7 bases between. This CDR3 spans 12 amino acids. As DNA, the CDR3 is TGTGCCAGCAGCCCCCAGCACAATGAGCAGTTCTTC. The encoded protein is CASSPQHNEQFF.

The gene calls are TRBV29-1 and TRBJ2-6; D not resolved. The CDR3 has 15 amino acids. V was shortened by 7 bases and J by 1 base, with 14 bases between the two germline ends. CDR1 and CDR2 from the germline V gene are SQVTM and ANQGSEA. The CDR3 DNA reads as TGCAGCGCCCTGTGGGCGGAATCTGGGGCCAACGTCCTGACTTTC. The encoded protein is CSALWAESGANVLTF.

There are many counts of this clonotype. J is TRBJ1-6 and V is TRBV2; TRBD1 matches at 8 bases. Trimming took 6 bases from V and 3 from J; bases not matched to a gene: 10. The CDR3 loop spans 17 amino acids. From germline, CDR1 is SNHLY and CDR2 FYNNEI. The CDR3 DNA is TGTGCCAGCAGGACCCCGGGACAGGTCGTCTATAATTCACCCCTCCACTTT. Its translation: CASRTPGQVVYNSPLHF.

This clonotype was recorded a few times. The chain couples TRBV4-1 to TRBJ1-1, with 9 bases fitting TRBD1. With V trimmed by 5 bases and J by 1 base, 5 bases remained unmatched. The CDR3 contains 15 residues. Germline V gives CDR1 MGHRA, CDR2 YSYEKL. The CDR3 here is CASSSRTGANTEAFF. In DNA form, the CDR3 reads TGCGCCAGCAGCTCTCGGACAGGGGCGAACACTGAAGCTTTCTTT.

The rearrangement links TRBV2 to TRBJ2-7, with 10 bases matching TRBD1. Germline V gene sequence: CDR1 SNHLY, CDR2 FYNNEI. Trimming at V came to 6 bases and at J to 4 bases, leaving 6 bases not matched to a gene. The CDR3 spans 14 residues. The CDR3 spells CASSGGQGGYEQYF. The CDR3 region has the DNA TGTGCCAGCAGCGGAGGACAGGGGGGGTACGAGCAGTACTTC.

V is TRBV7-3 and J is TRBJ2-1; D call uncertain. CDR1 is SGHTA and CDR2 is FQGTGA in the germline V gene. This CDR3 has 12 residues. The V and J ends lost 3 bases and 8 bases respectively, with 8 bases between them. The CDR3: CASSFQVDEQFF. The CDR3 DNA is TGTGCCAGCAGCTTTCAGGTGGATGAGCAGTTCTTC.

The rearrangement joins TRBV7-6 to TRBJ1-5, with D perhaps matching TRBD1 (5 bases). This CDR3 has 17 residues. Deletions cut 5 bases from V and 1 base from J, with 18 bases between. Germline CDR1 and CDR2: SGHVS and FNYEAQ. In nucleotides, the CDR3 is TGTGCCAGCAGCCCGGGGCGCGGGGATTGGAGCAATCAGCCCCAGCATTTT. It codes for CASSPGRGDWSNQPQHF.